Presented here are 16 T cell receptor beta chains from one specimen sequenced in a study of identical twins. MiXCR was run by TCRdb on the 5' RACE reads, yielding one entry per CDR3 protein. Here the sample spans around 1.7 million distinct CDR3 sequences, more than 30% being singletons. The specimen sequenced was cord blood. Receptors were obtained from a newborn girl in good health.

This clonotype was seen a handful of times. The CDR3 DNA follows: TGTGCCAGCAGCTATCTAGCGGGGGGGACCCAGTACTTC. Encoded protein: CASSYLAGGTQYF. This rearrangement joins TRBV13 to TRBJ2-5; 11 nucleotides align to TRBD2. Germline V gives CDR1 PRHDT, CDR2 FYEKMQ (reference sequence). The CDR3 sequence is 13 residues long. The junction had 2 bases not matched to a gene; V was cut back by 4 bases and J by 7 bases.

As regards this clonotype: Its ends do not fully match the called genes, so a read error is possible. The chain employs TRBV20-1 and TRBJ2-2; the D gene is possibly TRBD2 (5 bases). Germline loops: CDR1 DFQATT, CDR2 SNEGSKA (reference sequence). The CDR3 is made up of 15 amino acids. The DNA of the CDR3 is TGCAGTGCTAGAGCTGCTAGCCCGAACGCCGGGGAGCTGTTTTTT. This encodes CSARAASPNAGELFF.

This clonotype occurred once. Just one base apart from a much larger clone, this may be a read error. The V and J genes are TRBV5-1 and TRBJ2-7; D perhaps matches TRBD1 (5 bases). V lost 1 base, J lost 7 bases, and 18 bases lay in between. The CDR3 contains 15 residues. CDR1 and CDR2 from the germline V gene are SGHRS and YFSETQ. The CDR3 sequence is CASSLSLGHYNEQYF. DNA for the CDR3: TGCGCCAGCAGCTTGTCCCTAGGACACTACAATGAGCAGTACTTC. Using reference TRBV5-1 and TRBJ2-7 for the parts outside the CDR3, the full variable domain is KAGVTQTPRYLIKTRGQQVTLSCSPISGHRSVSWYQQTPGQGLQFLFEYFSETQRNKGNFPGRFSGRQFSNSRSEMNVSTLELGDSALYLCASSLSLGHYNEQYFGPGTRLTVT.

This clonotype occurred a few times. The genes are TRBV20-1 and TRBJ2-4; TRBD1 is a possible D gene (6 bases). The CDR3 is 15 residues long. CDR1 is DFQATT, CDR2 SNEGSKA, per germline (reference sequence). Between the trimmed V and J ends, which lost 5 bases and 3 bases, there was a span of 17 bases. The CDR3 DNA is TGCAGTGCTTCCCTCTACAGGGAAGTCAAAAACATTCAGTACTTC. It translates to CSASLYREVKNIQYF.

This clonotype was observed once. CDR3 DNA sequence: TGTGCCAGCAGCCAGGGGAGGGGACTAGCGGGATTGGGGATTCAAGAGACCCAGTACTTC. Encoded protein: CASSQGRGLAGLGIQETQYF. V is TRBV4-2 and J is TRBJ2-5, with TRBD2 matching over 13 bases. The V and J ends lost 3 bases and 2 bases, in that order; junction bases with no gene match: 15. The CDR3 runs to 20 residues. The germline V gene encodes CDR1 LGHNA and CDR2 YNFKEQ.

V is TRBV5-1 and J is TRBJ2-6; a possible D gene is TRBD2 (5 bases). Trimming pared 5 bases from V and 0 bases from J, leaving 9 bases between. There are 15 residues in the CDR3. Germline assignment: CDR1 SGHRS and CDR2 YFSETQ. CDR3: CASRGENSGANVLTF. In nucleotides, the CDR3 is TGCGCCAGCAGGGGAGAAAACTCTGGGGCCAACGTCCTGACTTTC.

The chain combines TRBV5-1 with TRBJ2-1, with 8 nucleotides matching TRBD2. From germline, CDR1 is SGHRS and CDR2 YFSETQ. The V segment lost 5 bases and the J segment 8 bases; nucleotides outside the gene matches: 9. The CDR3 is 14 amino acids. CDR3 sequence: CASSAGRAGDEQFF. DNA of the CDR3: TGCGCCAGCAGTGCCGGGAGGGCCGGGGATGAGCAGTTCTTC. Drawing the rest from reference TRBV5-1 and TRBJ2-1, the complete variable domain is KAGVTQTPRYLIKTRGQQVTLSCSPISGHRSVSWYQQTPGQGLQFLFEYFSETQRNKGNFPGRFSGRQFSNSRSEMNVSTLELGDSALYLCASSAGRAGDEQFFGPGTRLTVL.

This clonotype showed up just a few times. The V call is TRBV7-9, the J call TRBJ2-3, with TRBD1 matching over 10 bases. Trimming took 0 bases from V and 3 from J; bases not matched to a gene: 9. Germline V gene data show CDR1 as SEHNR and CDR2 as FQNEAQ (reference sequence). The CDR3 consists of 18 residues. The CDR3 sequence: CASSLAAIRDRGTDTQYF. The CDR3 bases are TGTGCCAGCAGCTTAGCAGCGATTCGGGACAGGGGAACAGATACGCAGTATTTT. The full variable domain, its missing parts supplied by reference TRBV7-9 and TRBJ2-3, is DTGVSQNPRHKITKRGQNVTFRCDPISEHNRLYWYRQTLGQGPEFLTYFQNEAQLEKSRLLSDRFSAERPKGSFSTLEIQRTEQGDSAMYLCASSLAAIRDRGTDTQYFGPGTRLTVL.

CDR3 amino acids: CASSNHDRERPEAFF. The CDR3 DNA sequence: TGTGCCAGCAGCAACCACGACAGGGAACGACCTGAAGCTTTCTTT. The chain joins TRBV21-1 to TRBJ1-1; the table's D call, TRBD1, has no DNA check behind it. TRBV21-1 is given as a pseudogene. The CDR3 contains 15 residues.

This rearrangement joins TRBV30 to TRBJ2-7; unclear D gene. This CDR3 comprises 11 residues. In germline, CDR1 is GTSNPN, CDR2 SVGIG (reference sequence). The V end was cut by 1 base, the J end by 6 bases, with 7 bases between. The CDR3 protein is CAWSGHCEQYF. CDR3 DNA sequence: TGTGCCTGGAGTGGACACTGCGAGCAGTACTTC.

The chain has TRBV6-5 and TRBJ2-3, with TRBD2 matching 9 bases. V lost 2 bases to trimming and J lost 6 bases; unmatched junction nucleotides: 21. The V gene's germline CDR1 is MNHEY and CDR2 SVGAGI. The CDR3 loop spans 20 amino acids. The CDR3 nucleotides are TGTGCCAGCAGTTACCACATCCAAGCCCTTAGCGGGGGTAGGTCGGATACGCAGTATTTT. Its protein is CASSYHIQALSGGRSDTQYF.

This clonotype has just a few counts. CDR3 amino acids: CATRLAVQETQYF. The CDR3, as DNA: TGCGCCACCCGACTAGCGGTCCAAGAGACCCAGTACTTC. The chain recombines TRBV5-1 with TRBJ2-5; TRBD2 matches 9 bases. V shed 9 bases and J 1 base; nucleotides not matched to a gene: 4. Germline V CDR1 and CDR2: SGHRS, YFSETQ. This CDR3 contains 13 residues.

The J gene is TRBJ2-5, the V gene TRBV20-1; 10 bases match TRBD2. The V segment lost 1 base and the J segment 11 bases; nucleotides outside the gene matches: 13. This CDR3 region has 15 residues. The germline V gene has CDR1 DFQATT and CDR2 SNEGSKA (reference sequence). The CDR3 coding sequence is TGCAGTGCTAGAGGGCTAGCGGGAGCCCGCAATGAGCAGTACTTC. Protein product: CSARGLAGARNEQYF.

This clonotype has only a few counts. The genes are TRBV20-1 and TRBJ2-1, with D possibly called TRBD1 or TRBD2 (5 bases each). CDR3 size: 12 residues. Trimming shortened V by 4 bases and J by 8 bases, and 12 bases separated the two germline ends. Per the germline V gene, CDR1 is DFQATT and CDR2 is SNEGSKA (reference sequence). The CDR3 region has the DNA TGCAGTGCTAAACAGGAGGTCGATGAGCAGTTCTTC. Translating gives CSAKQEVDEQFF.

The chain links TRBV29-1 to TRBJ2-3, with 10 nucleotides matching TRBD2. CDR3 length equals 15 residues. Trimming took 5 bases from V and 2 from J; bases not matched to a gene: 7. The germline gives CDR1 SQVTM, CDR2 ANQGSEA. CDR3 protein: CSVTVAGGATDTQYF. DNA of the CDR3: TGCAGCGTTACGGTAGCGGGAGGCGCCACAGATACGCAGTATTTT.

This clonotype appeared a few times. The chain links TRBV7-9 to TRBJ1-2; the D gene is possibly TRBD1 (5 bases). Germline assignment: CDR1 SEHNR and CDR2 FQNEAQ (reference sequence). V lost 2 bases and J 0 bases, leaving 13 bases between the germline ends. The CDR3 covers 16 residues. CDR3 protein: CASSLPGGVANYGYTF. The DNA of the CDR3 is TGTGCCAGCAGCTTACCGGGAGGGGTGGCTAACTATGGCTACACCTTC.